Described below is a single T cell receptor beta chain sequence and its context. This sample was taken from a study of OX40 agonist ivuxolimab in advanced cancers. At the level of the study: A mean age of roughly 60 years, range about 20 to 79, was recorded, and over 65% were male. The study reported partial responses in three patients: one hepatocellular carcinoma, two cutaneous melanoma.

TCRdb keeps only in-frame clones here, not all; method: immunoSEQ multiplex PCR. The table has 60,000 or so clones, just under 90% seen once. The sequence was obtained from an adult with an advanced solid tumor such as melanoma, head and neck, liver or kidney cancer. The source material was CD4+ or CD8+ T cells sorted from blood, sampled in a trial of the OX40 agonist ivuxolimab.

In DNA form, the CDR3 reads TGTGCCAGCAGCTCCGGACAGGGGTTAGAGACCCAGTACTTC. This encodes CASSSGQGLETQYF. The chain couples TRBV7-2 to TRBJ2-5, with TRBD1 matching over 9 bases. Germline lookup yields CDR1 SGHTA and CDR2 FQGNSA. There are 14 residues in the CDR3. The trim removed 4 bases at V and 4 bases at J, leaving 4 bases unmatched.